This TCR beta chain is drawn from a study of T cell responses to AZD1222 COVID-19 vaccine. Repertoires were generated with immunoSEQ multiplex PCR, while TCRdb's copy carries only in-frame clones and drops some. The sample gives about 98,000 clones, approximately 90% of which show up once; around 5.1% is in the top ten. Trimming pared 2 bases from V and 5 bases from J, leaving 15 bases between. CDR1 is SGHTA and CDR2 is FQGNSA in the germline V gene. The CDR3 covers 15 residues. V gene TRBV7-2 combines with J gene TRBJ1-1; TRBD1 is a possible D gene (5 bases). Sequencing used peripheral blood, obtained on day 0 of AZD1222 vaccination. The sequence was obtained from an adult in good health. The CDR3 loop reads CASSLTVRGVTEAFF. The CDR3, as DNA: TGTGCCAGCAGCTTAACGGTACGGGGGGTGACTGAAGCTTTCTTT.